Following are 30 T cell receptor beta chains from one sample sequenced in a study of cytomegalovirus exposure and HLA in healthy donors. Primers: 60 Vbeta forward and 13 Jbeta reverse. Clones were read by immunoSEQ multiplex PCR, and TCRdb kept only the in-frame ones, dropping some. The sample shows about 120,000 clones, 75% to 90% of them seen only once. Sequenced sample: PBMCs. Receptor source: a man aged 25 to 45 in good health and CMV-seropositive.

The rearrangement uses TRBV29-1 and TRBJ2-3, with 9 nucleotides matching TRBD1. The CDR3 covers 14 residues. The V and J ends lost 5 bases and 2 bases, in that order; junction bases with no gene match: 5. CDR1 and CDR2 (germline): SQVTM, ANQGSEA. CDR3 sequence reads: CSVPGTGFTDTQYF. CDR3 coding DNA: TGCAGCGTTCCCGGGACAGGGTTCACAGATACGCAGTATTTT.

This clone is a singleton in its sample. One junction end disagrees with the germline gene, perhaps due to a read error. J is TRBJ2-5 and V is TRBV4-1; D call uncertain. TRBJ2-7 explains the end of the DNA better; the J call may be wrong. The CDR3 has 16 residues. Per the germline V gene, CDR1 is MGHRA and CDR2 is YSYEKL. The CDR3 nucleotides are TGCGCCAGCAGCCATTCCCCGGGTGGTAGCTCCCACGAGCAGTACTTC. Residues: CASSHSPGGSSHEQYF.

This rearrangement joins TRBV7-3 to TRBJ1-2, with D possibly TRBD1 on 5 matching bases. The CDR3 runs to 15 residues. The V end lost 2 bases, the J end lost 0 bases, and 10 bases lay between the germline ends. CDR1 and CDR2 (germline): SGHTA, FQGTGA. The CDR3 protein is CASSLVGGPNYGYTF. The CDR3 DNA reads TGTGCCAGCAGCTTAGTGGGGGGACCTAACTATGGCTACACCTTC.

This rearrangement joins TRBV4-1 to TRBJ1-6, with TRBD1 identical over 7 bases. V lost 4 bases and J lost 10; bases outside the gene matches: 10. Germline V gene data show CDR1 as MGHRA and CDR2 as YSYEKL. CDR3 length: 15 residues. CDR3 amino acids: CASSPSGGQGSPLHF. In nucleotides, the CDR3 is TGCGCCAGCAGCCCGTCAGGGGGACAAGGCTCACCCCTCCACTTT.

The chain combines TRBV6-1 with TRBJ1-1; 9 bases map to TRBD1. Germline-derived CDR1 and CDR2 are MNHNS and SASEGT. V lost 6 bases to trimming and J lost 8 bases; unmatched junction nucleotides: 4. This CDR3 region has 12 residues. Written as DNA, the CDR3 is TGTGCCAGCAGAACAGGGGGCGGAGAAGCTTTCTTT. Its translation is CASRTGGGEAFF.

The genes are TRBV6-1 and TRBJ1-3; D unresolved. The CDR3 loop spans 11 amino acids. Germline lookup yields CDR1 MNHNS and CDR2 SASEGT. Trimming stripped 5 bases from V and 4 bases from J, with 3 bases between. CDR3 DNA: TGTGCCAGCAGTCTGGGAAACACCATATATTTT. Translation gives CASSLGNTIYF.

This clone turned up a few times. The CDR3 here is CANPDRVTGELFF. CDR3 coding DNA: TGTGCCAACCCGGACAGGGTCACCGGGGAGCTGTTTTTT. V gene TRBV25-1 combines with J gene TRBJ2-2, with 8 bases fitting TRBD1. CDR1 is MGHDK, CDR2 SYGVNS, per germline. This CDR3 has 13 amino acids. The V segment lost 10 bases and the J segment 4 bases; nucleotides outside the gene matches: 5.

The genes are TRBV6-1 and TRBJ1-1; D gene unclear. The length of the CDR3 is 14 residues. The germline gives CDR1 MNHNS, CDR2 SASEGT. The V and J ends lost 4 bases and 1 base respectively, with 10 bases between them. CDR3 nucleotide sequence: TGTGCCAGCAGTGTGGCGACTGAGAACACTGAAGCTTTCTTT. Protein product: CASSVATENTEAFF.

The V and J genes are TRBV13 and TRBJ2-3, with a tentative D call TRBD1 (6 bases). Germline V CDR1 and CDR2: PRHDT, FYEKMQ (reference sequence). CDR3 length: 14 amino acids. The V end lost 1 base, the J end lost 4 bases, and 9 bases lay between the germline ends. The CDR3 nucleotides are TGTGCCAGCAGCTTAGAACAGGGCTCAGATACGCAGTATTTT. Protein: CASSLEQGSDTQYF.

CDR3 in DNA: TGCAGCGTAACCAGCAGGGATTGGGGGGAGCTGTTTTTT. It is translated as CSVTSRDWGELFF. The chain joins TRBV29-1 to TRBJ2-2; TRBD1 is a possible D gene (5 bases). The germline gives CDR1 SQVTM, CDR2 ANQGSEA. This CDR3 spans 13 amino acids. V lost 6 bases, J lost 8 bases, and 16 bases lay in between.

The chain recombines TRBV9 with TRBJ1-3; D is unclear. This CDR3 has 17 residues. The ends were cut back, 1 base at V and 1 base at J, with 15 bases in the middle. CDR1 is SGDLS, CDR2 YYNGEE, per germline. CDR3 residues: CASSVSSRGPSGNTIYF. The CDR3 DNA sequence: TGTGCCAGCAGCGTATCTAGTAGAGGGCCGTCTGGAAACACCATATATTTT.

The count of this clone is one. The V gene is TRBV6-1, the J gene TRBJ2-7; 7 nucleotides line up with TRBD1. There are 14 residues in the CDR3. Germline loops: CDR1 MNHNS, CDR2 SASEGT. Trimming at V came to 1 base and at J to 4 bases, leaving 4 bases not matched to a gene. The CDR3, as DNA: TGTGCCAGCAGTGAAGGTCCGACAGGGTACGAGCAGTACTTC. Translating gives CASSEGPTGYEQYF.

V gene TRBV15 combines with J gene TRBJ1-1; TRBD1 might be the D (6 bases). V was cut by 0 bases and J by 3 bases, with 11 bases left in between. Germline lookup yields CDR1 LNHNV and CDR2 YYDKDF (reference sequence). The CDR3 length is 15 residues. CDR3 protein: CATSRDLGQYTEAFF. The CDR3 region has the DNA TGTGCCACCAGCAGAGATTTAGGACAGTACACTGAAGCTTTCTTT.

The chain joins TRBV27 to TRBJ2-2; 7 bases map to TRBD1. The CDR3 extends over 17 amino acids. The V gene's germline CDR1 is MNHEY and CDR2 SMNVEV (reference sequence). V lost 6 bases, J lost 0 bases, and 10 bases stayed unmatched. The CDR3 DNA sequence: TGTGCCAGCAGCTCATTCCCCGGGACAGCGAACACCGGGGAGCTGTTTTTT. Translation: CASSSFPGTANTGELFF.

The chain joins TRBV10-3 to TRBJ1-4, with 9 positions matching TRBD1. This CDR3 contains 14 residues. Germline V gene lookup returns CDR1 ENHRY and CDR2 SYGVKD. J lost 8 bases, V lost 8 bases, and 9 bases had no gene match. CDR3 in amino acids: CAIGEGTGREKLFF. The CDR3 bases are TGTGCCATCGGGGAAGGGACAGGGCGGGAAAAACTGTTTTTT.

DNA for the CDR3: TGTGCCAGCTCACCCGACATCCCCAATCAGCCCCAGCATTTT. Amino acids: CASSPDIPNQPQHF. The chain joins TRBV18 to TRBJ1-5, with D hard to call. V shed 3 bases and J shed 3 bases, with 9 bases lying between them. This CDR3 contains 14 residues. Germline V lookup: CDR1 KGHSH, CDR2 LQKENI.

The J gene is TRBJ1-4, the V gene TRBV7-9; D not resolved. Trimming pared 3 bases from V and 1 base from J, leaving 18 bases between. Germline V CDR1 and CDR2: SEHNR, FQNEAQ (reference sequence). The CDR3 runs to 18 residues. CDR3 in DNA: TGTGCCAGCAGCTTCCCGCGGTCAGCCGAACTAACTAATGAAAAACTGTTTTTT. Protein product: CASSFPRSAELTNEKLFF. The full variable domain, with the rest looked up from reference TRBV7-9 and TRBJ1-4, is DTGVSQNPRHKITKRGQNVTFRCDPISEHNRLYWYRQTLGQGPEFLTYFQNEAQLEKSRLLSDRFSAERPKGSFSTLEIQRTEQGDSAMYLCASSFPRSAELTNEKLFFGSGTQLSVL.

The gene calls are TRBV10-2 and TRBJ1-6; D remains unclear. V lost 6 bases to trimming and J lost 6 bases, with 18 bases between them. Germline lookup yields CDR1 WSHSY and CDR2 SAAADI. The CDR3 has 16 amino acids. In nucleotides, the CDR3 is TGCGCCAGCAGCCTGGCGGCCGCAGAGGGTAATTCACCCCTCCACTTT. Its protein product is CASSLAAAEGNSPLHF.

The rearrangement links TRBV5-1 to TRBJ2-7; 9 bases map to TRBD1. The CDR3 spans 17 residues. The germline CDR1 and CDR2 sequences are SGHRS and YFSETQ. After removal of 2 bases from V and 1 base from J, the junction contained 10 bases not matched to a gene. The CDR3 sequence is CASSLPGQGGWSYEQYF. CDR3 bases: TGCGCCAGCAGCTTACCGGGACAGGGAGGGTGGTCCTACGAGCAGTACTTC.

The J gene is TRBJ1-2, the V gene TRBV10-3; D call uncertain. Germline V CDR1 and CDR2: ENHRY, SYGVKD. This CDR3 is 13 amino acids long. Trimming took off 2 bases at V and 6 bases at J, with 10 bases between the two ends. The CDR3 region has the DNA TGTGCCATCAGTGAGGAAAGGGAGGATGGCTACACCTTC. As protein: CAISEEREDGYTF.

The chain recombines TRBV7-9 with TRBJ2-2, with 7 nucleotides matching TRBD1. The V gene's germline CDR1 is SEHNR and CDR2 FQNEAQ (reference sequence). The CDR3 is 14 amino acids. V gave up 5 bases and J gave up 7 bases; unmatched junction bases: 7. The CDR3 loop reads CASSLDRAYGELFF. Here the CDR3 DNA reads TGTGCCAGCAGCCTCGACAGGGCGTACGGGGAGCTGTTTTTT.

The rearrangement uses TRBV27 and TRBJ2-7, with 10 bases matching TRBD1. Trimming at V came to 6 bases and at J to 3 bases, leaving 5 bases not matched to a gene. CDR1 and CDR2 (germline): MNHEY, SMNVEV (reference sequence). The CDR3 covers 14 residues. The CDR3 region has the DNA TGTGCCAGCAGACCCGGGACAGGGGTCTACGAGCAGTACTTC. Residues: CASRPGTGVYEQYF.

The CDR3 here is CARSAGLAGAMETQYF. CDR3 DNA: TGTGCCAGAAGCGCAGGGCTAGCGGGGGCTATGGAGACCCAGTACTTC. V gene TRBV5-3 combines with J gene TRBJ2-5; 10 bases fit TRBD2. TRBV5-3 is treated as an ORF (open reading frame) with a function not yet certain. The length of the CDR3 is 16 residues. Unmatched junction bases numbered 11, after V lost 4 bases and J lost 5 bases.

The rearrangement joins TRBV19 to TRBJ2-2, with 9 bases fitting TRBD1. Unmatched junction bases numbered 4, after V lost 6 bases and J lost 5 bases. Looked up from germline, CDR1 is LNHDA and CDR2 is SQIVND (reference sequence). The CDR3 sequence is 14 residues long. DNA for the CDR3: TGTGCCAGTAGCGGGACAGGGCGGACCGGGGAGCTGTTTTTT. Its translation: CASSGTGRTGELFF.

This clone was recorded a few times. The chain is built from TRBV10-2 and TRBJ2-5; 12 bases are shared with TRBD1. V gave up 10 bases and J gave up 4 bases; unmatched junction bases: 4. The length of the CDR3 is 13 residues. Germline values: CDR1 WSHSY, CDR2 SAAADI. DNA of the CDR3: TGCGCCATGGGACAGGGGGCTCGAGAGACCCAGTACTTC. It is translated as CAMGQGARETQYF.

CDR3 amino acids: CASSLRQGGSDTQYF. The CDR3, as DNA: TGCGCCAGCAGCTTGAGACAGGGTGGTTCAGATACGCAGTATTTT. The rearrangement uses TRBV5-1 and TRBJ2-3; 7 nucleotides line up with TRBD1. Germline CDR1 is SGHRS and CDR2 is YFSETQ. With 1 base clipped from V and 4 bases from J, the junction kept 6 bases outside the gene matches. CDR3 size: 15 residues.

The chain is built from TRBV7-7 and TRBJ2-3; 12 nucleotides line up with TRBD2. V shed 2 bases and J 11 bases; nucleotides not matched to a gene: 5. This CDR3 is 14 amino acids long. From germline, CDR1 is SSHAT and CDR2 FNYEAQ (reference sequence). This CDR3 reads CASSLHASGGEQYF. The CDR3 DNA follows: TGTGCCAGCAGCTTACACGCTAGCGGGGGGGAGCAGTATTTT.

V and J are TRBV6-5 and TRBJ2-7, with D possibly matching TRBD2 (6 bases). The germline V and J ends were trimmed by 2 bases and 4 bases, with 15 bases remaining between them. The CDR3 has 15 amino acids. The germline gives CDR1 MNHEY, CDR2 SVGAGI. CDR3 in DNA: TGTGCCAGCAGTTACAGGGATGGAGGGAATTACGAGCAGTACTTC. Translation: CASSYRDGGNYEQYF.

The chain links TRBV19 to TRBJ1-2; D is uncertain. The CDR3 spans 12 residues. Trimming pared 9 bases from V and 4 bases from J, leaving 12 bases between. Germline CDR1 is LNHDA and CDR2 is SQIVND (reference sequence). The CDR3 sequence is CASDGIGYGYTF. CDR3 nucleotide sequence: TGTGCCAGCGACGGGATTGGCTATGGCTACACCTTC.

The genes are TRBV4-2 and TRBJ2-2; the match to TRBD2 covers 13 bases. Germline CDR1 LGHNA, CDR2 YNFKEQ. The CDR3 contains 20 residues. V gave up 0 bases and J gave up 0 bases; unmatched junction bases: 7. Here the CDR3 reads CASSQDGLAGVIANTGELFF. The CDR3 DNA follows: TGTGCCAGCAGCCAAGATGGACTAGCGGGGGTTATAGCGAACACCGGGGAGCTGTTTTTT.